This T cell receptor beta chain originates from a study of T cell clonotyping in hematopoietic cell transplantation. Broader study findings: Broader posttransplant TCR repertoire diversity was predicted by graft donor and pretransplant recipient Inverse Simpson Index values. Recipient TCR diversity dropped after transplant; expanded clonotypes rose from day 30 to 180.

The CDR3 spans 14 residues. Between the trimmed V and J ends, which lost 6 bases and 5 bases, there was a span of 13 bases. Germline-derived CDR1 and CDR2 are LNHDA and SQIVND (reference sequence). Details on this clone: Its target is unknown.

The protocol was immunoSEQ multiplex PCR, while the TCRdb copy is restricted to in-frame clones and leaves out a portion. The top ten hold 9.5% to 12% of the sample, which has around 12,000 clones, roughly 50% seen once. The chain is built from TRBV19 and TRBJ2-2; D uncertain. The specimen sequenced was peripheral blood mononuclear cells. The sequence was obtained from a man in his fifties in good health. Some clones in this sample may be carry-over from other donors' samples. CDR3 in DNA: TGTGCCAGTAGCCGAATCCCCTATACCGGGGAGCTGTTTTTT. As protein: CASSRIPYTGELFF.